Each of the 16 T cell receptor beta chains below was sequenced from the same sample in a study of patients and donors after allogeneic stem cell transplantation. TCRdb re-derived calls from the RT-PCR reads in MiXCR, one entry per CDR3 protein. The sample has about 960,000 distinct CDR3 sequences, about a sixth seen once. The sequenced material came from blood, either unsorted or a sorted T cell fraction (not recorded which). The receptors derive from a human donor who was either an allogeneic HSCT recipient or a stem cell or donor lymphocyte infusion donor (not recorded which). It is not recorded whose cells these are; they may come from a transplant donor.

Many counts were recorded for this clonotype. The chain links TRBV12-3 or TRBV12-4 to TRBJ1-2, with TRBD1 as a possible D gene (5 bases). V lost 7 bases, J lost 2 bases, and 14 bases lay in between. This CDR3 spans 14 amino acids. CDR3 loop: CASKARGINYGYTF. CDR3 bases: TGTGCCAGCAAGGCAAGGGGAATAAACTATGGCTACACCTTC.

Turning to this clonotype: At one boundary the junction diverges from the germline segment, which might be a read error. V and J are TRBV24-1 and TRBJ2-1; the match to TRBD2 covers 7 bases. This CDR3 spans 18 amino acids. In germline, CDR1 is KGHDR, CDR2 SFDVKD. CDR3 nucleotide sequence: TGTTCCACCAGTGATGGGGGGGGGGTGACTAGTGCGGACAATGAGCAGTTCTTC. Translation gives CSTSDGGGVTSADNEQFF.

This clonotype was detected a few times. The chain joins TRBV7-8 to TRBJ2-5, with a possible D match to TRBD2 (5 bases). V lost 8 bases and J lost 7, with 14 bases in between. The CDR3 contains 12 residues. Germline V lookup: CDR1 SGHVS, CDR2 FQNEAQ. The chain's CDR3 is CASGYAAGTQYF. CDR3 bases: TGTGCCAGCGGGTACGCCGCGGGGACCCAGTACTTC.

The gene calls are TRBV11-1 and TRBJ1-1; D is perhaps TRBD1 (5 bases). The germline CDR1 and CDR2 sequences are SGHAT and FQDESV (reference sequence). The CDR3 extends over 16 amino acids. V was pared by 3 bases and J by 3 bases, with 17 bases between. The CDR3 loop is CASSFGSGALYTEAFF. CDR3 coding DNA: TGTGCCAGCAGCTTTGGGAGTGGGGCCTTGTACACTGAAGCTTTCTTT. The full variable domain, completed using reference TRBV11-1 and TRBJ1-1, is EAEVAQSPRYKITEKSQAVAFWCDPISGHATLYWYRQILGQGPELLVQFQDESVVDDSQLPKDRFSAERLKGVDSTLKIQPAELGDSAMYLCASSFGSGALYTEAFFGQGTRLTVV.

The chain couples TRBV5-1 to TRBJ2-7; D unclear. The V gene's germline CDR1 is SGHRS and CDR2 YFSETQ. Trimming left V 0 bases short and J 2 bases short, with 12 bases between. The CDR3 sequence is 15 residues long. CDR3 DNA: TGCGCCAGCAGCTTGGCCCGGACGGAGACCTACGAGCAGTACTTC. Encoded protein: CASSLARTETYEQYF.

The chain combines TRBV11-2 with TRBJ2-1, with D hard to call. V gave up 5 bases and J gave up 4 bases, with 15 bases separating them. The CDR3 is made up of 15 amino acids. Looked up from germline, CDR1 is SGHAT and CDR2 is FQNNGV. The CDR3 loop reads CASSRLLRRYNEQFF. In nucleotides, the CDR3 is TGTGCCAGCAGCCGCCTTTTGCGGCGTTACAATGAGCAGTTCTTC.

Only a few counts were recorded for this clonotype. The junction and the germline gene differ at one end; a read error may be behind it. CDR3 in amino acids: CATSATWTRNTEAFF. CDR3 nucleotides: TGCGCCACCAGTGCTACTTGGACAAGGAACACTGAAGCTTTCTTT. V usage is TRBV24-1 and J usage is TRBJ1-1, with D possibly TRBD1 on 5 matching bases. CDR3 size: 15 residues. The germline gives CDR1 KGHDR, CDR2 SFDVKD.

J is TRBJ1-3 and V is TRBV20-1, with TRBD1 matching 8 bases. Trimming took 1 base from V and 0 from J; bases not matched to a gene: 5. Germline V CDR1 and CDR2: DFQATT, SNEGSKA (reference sequence). The CDR3 is 16 residues long. CDR3: CSARGGQGSSGNTIYF. In nucleotides, the CDR3 is TGCAGTGCTAGAGGCGGACAGGGCAGCTCTGGAAACACCATATATTTT.

This clonotype was picked up many times. The V gene is TRBV12-3 or TRBV12-4, the J gene TRBJ1-2, with D unclear. The CDR3 has 10 amino acids. Trimming took 0 bases from V and 10 from J, leaving 3 bases between them. CDR3 in amino acids: CASSLASYTF. CDR3 coding DNA: TGTGCCAGCAGTTTAGCCTCCTACACCTTC.

This clonotype appeared a few times. V and J are TRBV4-1 and TRBJ2-1; 7 nucleotides agree with TRBD1. The CDR3 totals 16 residues. Germline V gives CDR1 MGHRA, CDR2 YSYEKL. The J segment lost 0 bases and the V segment lost 0 bases, leaving 2 bases of the junction unmatched. CDR3: CASSQEAGGSYNEQFF. CDR3 nucleotide sequence: TGCGCCAGCAGCCAAGAAGCAGGGGGCTCCTACAATGAGCAGTTCTTC.

This clonotype was detected ten times or more. The CDR3 region has the DNA TGCAGCGTGGGGGGGATTGACAGATTCTCCTACGAGCAGTACTTC. It is translated as CSVGGIDRFSYEQYF. This chain connects TRBV29-1 to TRBJ2-7, with 7 bases identical to TRBD2. The CDR3 is 15 residues long. Germline CDR1 and CDR2: SQVTM and ANQGSEA. The V and J ends lost 6 bases and 0 bases, in that order; junction bases with no gene match: 11.

This clonotype was counted only a few times. CDR3 sequence (DNA): TGTGCCAGCAGTCCATCCGGGACTAGGGGTGAGCAGTTCTTC. It codes for CASSPSGTRGEQFF. J is TRBJ2-1 and V is TRBV27; 8 bases align to TRBD2. CDR3 length: 14 residues. Looked up from germline, CDR1 is MNHEY and CDR2 is SMNVEV (reference sequence). V lost 5 bases and J lost 9; bases outside the gene matches: 9.

This clonotype appeared a few times. CDR3 DNA sequence: TGTGCCAGCAGCGCCGCCCGGAAAAGACTAGCGGGAAGTAATGAGCAGTTCTTC. Its translation: CASSAARKRLAGSNEQFF. This chain joins TRBV11-1 and TRBJ2-1; TRBD2 matches 11 bases. V shed 5 bases, J shed 7 bases, and the junction held 16 bases outside the gene matches. This CDR3 contains 18 residues. From germline, CDR1 is SGHAT and CDR2 FQDESV (reference sequence).

J is TRBJ1-4 and V is TRBV20-1; D might be TRBD1 (6 bases). Trimming shortened V by 6 bases and J by 5 bases, and 13 bases separated the two germline ends. Germline loops: CDR1 DFQATT, CDR2 SNEGSKA (reference sequence). The CDR3 sequence is 13 residues long. The CDR3 DNA reads TGCAGTGCCCCGGGACATACGAATGAAAAACTGTTTTTT. Translating gives CSAPGHTNEKLFF.

This clonotype was seen a handful of times. The J gene is TRBJ2-7, the V gene TRBV7-2; 7 bases agree with TRBD2. J lost 2 bases, V lost 4 bases, and 8 bases had no gene match. CDR3 size: 15 residues. Germline V gene lookup returns CDR1 SGHTA and CDR2 FQGNSA. CDR3 nucleotides: TGTGCCAGCAGCTACCGGGACTACCAAACCTACGAGCAGTACTTC. Its translation: CASSYRDYQTYEQYF.

V gene TRBV7-9 combines with J gene TRBJ1-1, with D possibly TRBD1 on 5 matching bases. CDR1 and CDR2 (germline): SEHNR, FQNEAQ (reference sequence). The CDR3 extends over 15 amino acids. Trimming removed 3 bases at V and 1 base at J, with 12 bases between. CDR3 in DNA: TGTGCCAGCAGCTTTGGGCAGGGATCGAACACTGAAGCTTTCTTT. It translates to CASSFGQGSNTEAFF. The full variable domain, in which reference TRBV7-9 and TRBJ1-1 provide the parts outside the CDR3, is DTGVSQNPRHKITKRGQNVTFRCDPISEHNRLYWYRQTLGQGPEFLTYFQNEAQLEKSRLLSDRFSAERPKGSFSTLEIQRTEQGDSAMYLCASSFGQGSNTEAFFGQGTRLTVV.